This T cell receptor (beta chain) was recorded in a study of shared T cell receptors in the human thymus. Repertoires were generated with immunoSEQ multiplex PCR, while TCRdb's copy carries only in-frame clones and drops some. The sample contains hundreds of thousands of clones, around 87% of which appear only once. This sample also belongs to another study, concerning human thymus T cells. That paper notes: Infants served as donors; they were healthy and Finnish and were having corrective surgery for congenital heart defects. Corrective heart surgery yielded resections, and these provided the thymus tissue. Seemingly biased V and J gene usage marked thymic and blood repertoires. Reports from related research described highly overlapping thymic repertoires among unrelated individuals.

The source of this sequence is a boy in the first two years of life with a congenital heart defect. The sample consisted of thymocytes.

CDR3 bases: TGTGCCAGCAGTCCTCGGAGGACGGCAACTAATGAAAAACTGTTTTTT. It yields the protein CASSPRRTATNEKLFF. V and J are TRBV28 and TRBJ1-4; the D is unclear. V lost 5 bases, J lost 0 bases, and 13 bases lay in between. CDR3 length equals 16 residues. Germline V gene sequence: CDR1 MDHEN, CDR2 SYDVKM.